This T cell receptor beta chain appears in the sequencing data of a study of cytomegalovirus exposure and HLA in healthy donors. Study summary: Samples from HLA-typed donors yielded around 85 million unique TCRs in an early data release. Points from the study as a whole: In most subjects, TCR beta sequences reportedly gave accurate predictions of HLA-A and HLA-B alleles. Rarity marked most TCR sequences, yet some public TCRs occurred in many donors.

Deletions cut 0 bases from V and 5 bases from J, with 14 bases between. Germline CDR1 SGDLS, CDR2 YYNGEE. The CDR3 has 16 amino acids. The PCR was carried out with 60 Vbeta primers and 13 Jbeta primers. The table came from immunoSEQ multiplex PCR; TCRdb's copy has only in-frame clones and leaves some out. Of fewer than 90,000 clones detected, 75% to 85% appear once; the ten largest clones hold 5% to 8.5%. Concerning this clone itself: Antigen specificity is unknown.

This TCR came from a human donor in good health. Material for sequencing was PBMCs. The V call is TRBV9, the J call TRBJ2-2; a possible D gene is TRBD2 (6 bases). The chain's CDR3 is CASSVVRGTTTGELFF. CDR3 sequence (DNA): TGTGCCAGCAGCGTAGTTCGGGGGACGACAACCGGGGAGCTGTTTTTT. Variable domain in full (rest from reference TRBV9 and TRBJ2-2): DSGVTQTPKHLITATGQRVTLRCSPRSGDLSVYWYQQSLDQGLQFLIQYYNGEERAKGNILERFSAQQFPDLHSELNLSSLELGDSALYFCASSVVRGTTTGELFFGEGSRLTVL.